This entry concerns a single T cell receptor beta chain. The study assigned cohorts using participant-reported clinical history. This sample was taken from a study of blood T cell repertoires in COVID-19. Profiling relied on immunoSEQ multiplex PCR, and the TCRdb table lists in-frame clones only, not all of them. There are more than 300,000 clones in the sample; around nine tenths occur only once, and more than 9% lies in the top ten. J gave up 4 bases and V 5 bases, and 8 bases lay outside the gene matches. The CDR3 consists of 16 residues. Germline CDR1 MDHEN, CDR2 SYDVKM. The chain couples TRBV28 to TRBJ2-1; the match to TRBD2 covers 10 bases. Material for sequencing was PBMCs or T cells enriched from blood (not recorded which). The sequence was collected from a woman aged 25-40 years who had recovered from COVID-19. The CDR3 DNA reads as TGTGCCAGCAGTCCCCTTGGGACTAGCGCATACAATGAGCAGTTCTTC. Its protein is CASSPLGTSAYNEQFF.